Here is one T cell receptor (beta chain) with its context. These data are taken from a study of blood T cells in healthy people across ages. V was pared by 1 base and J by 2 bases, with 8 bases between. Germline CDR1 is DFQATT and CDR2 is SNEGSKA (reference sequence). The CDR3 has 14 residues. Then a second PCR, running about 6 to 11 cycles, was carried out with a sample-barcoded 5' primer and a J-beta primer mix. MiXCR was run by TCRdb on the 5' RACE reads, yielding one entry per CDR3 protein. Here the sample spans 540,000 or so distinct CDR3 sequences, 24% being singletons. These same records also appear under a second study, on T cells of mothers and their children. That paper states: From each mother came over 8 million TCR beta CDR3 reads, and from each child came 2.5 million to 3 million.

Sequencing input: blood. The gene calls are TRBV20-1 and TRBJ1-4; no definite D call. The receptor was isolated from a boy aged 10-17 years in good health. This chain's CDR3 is CSARGGTTNEKLFF. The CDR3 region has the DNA TGCAGTGCTAGAGGAGGCACCACTAATGAAAAACTGTTTTTT.